These T cell receptor beta chains were read from a single sample in a study of shared clonotypes between healthy human individuals. Libraries were prepared by immunoSEQ multiplex PCR; TCRdb keeps only in-frame clonotypes and omits some of them. This repertoire shows some 2,500,000 clones, about nine tenths found once; its top ten account for 0.37%. Input material: naive CD4+ T cells from PBMCs. The source of these receptors is a man in his late teens or twenties in good health. Some clones in this sample may be carry-over from other donors' samples. CDR3s include the opening cysteine and the closing phenylalanine or tryptophan. The order of the fields is clone size, V gene, J gene, D gene, CDR3 protein, CDR3 DNA. D genes are given only for firm matches. The size of a clone is reported for some rows only, either as once, few or many, or as a class for expanded clones.

.,TRBV7-2,TRBJ1-2,.,CASSLRDGFYGYTF,TGTGCCAGCAGCCTGAGGGACGGCTTCTATGGCTACACCTTC
once,TRBV6-5,TRBJ2-1,.,CASNKRDLNHEQFF,TGTGCCAGCAACAAGCGAGACCTGAACCATGAGCAGTTCTTC
.,TRBV5-1,TRBJ1-5,.,CASSLATRRESQPQHF,TGCGCCAGCAGCTTGGCAACCAGGAGGGAGAGCCAGCCCCAGCATTTT
.,TRBV18,TRBJ1-1,.,CASSPGRGSTEAFF,TGTGCCAGCTCACCTGGCAGGGGTTCGACTGAAGCTTTCTTT
.,TRBV5-6,TRBJ2-5,.,CASSPLAAKWGTQYF,TGTGCCAGCAGCCCCTTAGCGGCCAAGTGGGGGACCCAGTACTTC
.,TRBV5-4,TRBJ2-2,.,CASSVQNPGRTGELFF,TGTGCCAGCAGCGTCCAAAACCCAGGGCGCACCGGGGAGCTGTTTTTT
.,TRBV5-1,TRBJ1-2,.,CASSLSGAGNYGYTF,TGCGCCAGCAGCTTGAGCGGGGCAGGTAACTATGGCTACACCTTC
.,TRBV7-9,TRBJ1-5,.,CAISNGQPDQPQHF,TGTGCCATCTCGAATGGGCAACCCGATCAGCCCCAGCATTTT
.,TRBV28,TRBJ1-5,TRBD1,CASVDRVNNQPQHF,TGTGCCAGCGTAGACAGGGTCAACAATCAGCCCCAGCATTTT
.,TRBV2,TRBJ2-2,TRBD2,CASRTSGGNTGELFF,TGTGCCAGCAGAACTAGCGGGGGAAACACCGGGGAGCTGTTTTTT
.,TRBV6-1,TRBJ1-5,TRBD1,CASSAGTGGFNQPQHF,TGTGCCAGCAGTGCAGGGACAGGGGGGTTCAATCAGCCCCAGCATTTT
few,TRBV7-8,TRBJ2-3,TRBD2,CASSLGGGDTDTQYF,TGTGCCAGCAGCTTGGGGGGGGGAGACACAGATACGCAGTATTTT
few,TRBV18,TRBJ1-3,.,CASSPQGSGNTIYF,TGTGCCAGCTCACCCCAGGGCTCTGGAAACACCATATATTTT
.,TRBV7-2,TRBJ2-1,.,CASSPAGLGSYNEQFF,TGTGCCAGCAGCCCCGCGGGGCTAGGCTCCTACAATGAGCAGTTCTTC
.,TRBV28,TRBJ1-3,.,CASSLLSRGSGNTIYF,TGTGCCAGCAGTTTATTGTCCCGTGGCTCTGGAAACACCATATATTTT
.,TRBV7-9,TRBJ2-7,.,CASSLVGGGSPREQYF,TGTGCCAGCAGCTTAGTGGGGGGCGGGAGCCCCCGCGAGCAGTACTTC
.,TRBV7-2,TRBJ2-3,.,CASSLVQSVHTDTQYF,TGTGCCAGCAGCTTAGTCCAGTCGGTACACACAGATACGCAGTATTTT
.,TRBV4-1,TRBJ2-4,TRBD2,CASSLPVGSGGDIQYF,TGCGCCAGCAGCCTACCCGTCGGGTCTGGGGGGGACATTCAGTACTTC
.,TRBV27,TRBJ1-2,.,CASSFVQGYGYTF,TGTGCCAGCAGTTTTGTCCAGGGCTATGGCTACACCTTC
.,TRBV5-4,TRBJ2-7,.,CASSFPERSASEQYF,TGTGCCAGCAGTTTTCCAGAGCGGAGTGCTAGTGAGCAGTACTTC
.,TRBV7-6,TRBJ1-2,.,CASSKLSRATGYTF,TGTGCCAGCAGCAAACTGTCCAGGGCCACGGGCTACACCTTC
.,TRBV19,TRBJ1-5,.,CASSSGLQRGQPQHF,TGTGCCAGTAGTAGCGGCCTCCAAAGGGGTCAGCCCCAGCATTTT
.,TRBV27,TRBJ2-3,.,CASSLFSGWGTDTQYF,TGTGCCAGCAGTTTATTTAGCGGCTGGGGCACAGATACGCAGTATTTT
.,TRBV19,TRBJ2-3,TRBD2,CASSIGGLGTDTQYF,TGTGCCAGTAGTATCGGGGGACTAGGCACAGATACGCAGTATTTT
.,TRBV28,TRBJ1-2,.,CASSFGAAGFNYGYTF,TGTGCCAGCAGTTTCGGCGCGGCAGGGTTCAACTATGGCTACACCTTC
.,TRBV2,TRBJ2-5,.,CASSGSQVETQYF,TGTGCCAGCAGCGGCAGTCAAGTCGAGACCCAGTACTTC
once,TRBV28,TRBJ2-1,.,CASQGSRGHNEQFF,TGTGCCAGCCAAGGAAGCCGGGGGCACAATGAGCAGTTCTTC
.,TRBV28,TRBJ1-2,.,CASSLGLANYGYTF,TGTGCCAGCAGTTTGGGCCTAGCTAACTATGGCTACACCTTC
.,TRBV15,TRBJ2-1,TRBD1,CATSSRTGQNEQFF,TGTGCCACCAGCAGTCGGACAGGGCAGAATGAGCAGTTCTTC
once,TRBV9,TRBJ2-1,TRBD2,CASSAGLAGVNEQFF,TGTGCCAGCAGCGCCGGACTAGCGGGAGTAAATGAGCAGTTCTTC
once,TRBV7-2,TRBJ1-4,.,CASSLVGTTNEKLFF,TGTGCCAGCAGCTTAGTGGGAACAACTAATGAAAAACTGTTTTTT
.,TRBV5-1,TRBJ2-1,TRBD2,CASSLAGSSYNEQFF,TGCGCCAGCAGCTTAGCGGGAAGCTCCTACAATGAGCAGTTCTTC
.,TRBV27,TRBJ2-6,.,CASSDLGSGANVLTF,TGTGCCAGCAGCGACCTAGGGAGTGGGGCCAACGTCCTGACTTTC
.,TRBV13,TRBJ2-3,.,CASSLTPSAATDTQYF,TGTGCCAGCAGCCTTACCCCATCCGCAGCCACAGATACGCAGTATTTT
.,TRBV6-1,TRBJ2-3,TRBD2,CATIKIAGLVDTQYF,TGTGCCACCATCAAAATAGCGGGGTTGGTCGATACGCAGTATTTT
.,TRBV7-2,TRBJ2-2,.,CASSLDSGAGELFF,TGTGCCAGCAGCTTAGATAGTGGGGCCGGGGAGCTGTTTTTT
.,TRBV5-8,TRBJ2-7,.,CASSPLDQQYEQYF,TGTGCCAGCAGCCCCCTCGACCAACAATACGAGCAGTACTTC
.,TRBV28,TRBJ2-7,TRBD1,CASSFQGVRNEQYF,TGTGCCAGCAGTTTTCAGGGGGTACGTAACGAGCAGTACTTC
.,TRBV7-9,TRBJ1-1,TRBD1,CASSPRDRGNTEAFF,TGTGCCAGCAGCCCCCGGGACAGGGGTAACACTGAAGCTTTCTTT